This T cell receptor beta chain was profiled in a study of beta chain features in type 1 diabetes. Looking at the study overall: The samples had approximately 110 million sorted cells examined in all.

This clone was observed a handful of times. No antigen is known for it. The germline V gene has CDR1 SNHLY and CDR2 FYNNEI. Trimming removed 2 bases from V and 5 bases from J, with 12 bases in between. The CDR3 is 14 amino acids. The study reverse transcribed the entire isolated RNA, so it sequenced expressed TCRB transcripts. Assay used: immunoSEQ multiplex PCR; TCRdb lists only in-frame clones, some missing. The profile shows 300,000 to 450,000 clones, 10% to 15% of them singletons. All of the sorted populations showed purity greater than 98%. Study-wide results and caveats: Patients and controls would share equally any PCR tilt toward shorter templates. More deletions and fewer insertions at VDJ junctions were found in patients with type 1 diabetes. Moderate yet significant TCRB CDR3 shortening was seen in Type 1 diabetes patients in all four CD4+ subsets.

Material: naive CD4+ T cells from blood. The V call is TRBV2, the J call TRBJ1-1; D not resolved. This receptor was obtained from a woman between 18 and 30 years old with type 1 diabetes. Here the CDR3 reads CASSEFVGATEAFF. The CDR3 DNA sequence: TGTGCCAGCAGTGAATTTGTCGGAGCTACTGAAGCTTTCTTT. Combining the CDR3 with reference TRBV2 and TRBJ1-1 gives the whole variable domain EPEVTQTPSHQVTQMGQEVILRCVPISNHLYFYWYRQILGQKVEFLVSFYNNEISEKSEIFDDQFSVERPDGSNFTLKIRSTKLEDSAMYFCASSEFVGATEAFFGQGTRLTVV.